Described below is a single T cell receptor (beta chain) sequence and its context. Its matching antigen is unknown. TCRdb's table, derived via immunoSEQ multiplex PCR, lists solely in-frame clones and lacks some. This table holds roughly 76,000 clones, roughly 80% found once. Between the trimmed V and J ends, which lost 0 bases and 2 bases, there was a span of 12 bases. CDR1 is LNHNV and CDR2 is YYDKDF in the germline V gene (reference sequence). This CDR3 has 16 residues. This sample is part of a study of memory CD4+ T cells and cytomegalovirus serostatus. Study-level information: Donors were healthy Belgian adults, several CMV seropositive and around 24 seronegative. The study's findings and limits: CMV serostatus prediction reached median AUC approximately 0.96, or 0.89 with US-trained model.

The sort gate was single viable CD3+CD4+CD8-CD45RO+ cells for memory CD4+ T cells. Donors' CMV status reflects serum IgG against pp150, pp28, p38, p52. The chain uses TRBV15 and TRBJ2-3, with a possible D match to TRBD1 (6 bases). This receptor was obtained from an adult in good health and CMV-seropositive. The sequenced material came from memory CD4+ T cells from blood. The CDR3 protein is CATSRDKAGVTDTQYF. In DNA form, the CDR3 reads TGTGCCACCAGCAGAGATAAGGCAGGGGTCACAGATACGCAGTATTTT.